This entry is about one T cell receptor beta chain. Its antigen is not identified. This sample stems from a study of T cell responses to AZD1222 COVID-19 vaccine. Study results and limitations: At study baseline, merely roughly 6 AZD1222 recipients were seropositive.

The V gene's germline CDR1 is SGHNT and CDR2 YYREEE (reference sequence). Trimming took 5 bases from V and 1 from J, leaving 12 bases between them. The CDR3 loop spans 14 amino acids. Data came from immunoSEQ multiplex PCR; TCRdb stores just in-frame clones and leaves some out. Of some 96,000 clones in the sample, 88% were seen once. This TCR came from an adult who received the AZD1222 COVID-19 vaccine. The rearrangement joins TRBV5-4 to TRBJ1-1, with D tentatively TRBD1 (5 bases). The sequencing used peripheral blood, collected 28 days after the second AZD1222 dose. CDR3 protein: CASRRGVGNTEAFF. In nucleotides, the CDR3 is TGTGCCAGCAGGAGAGGGGTCGGGAACACTGAAGCTTTCTTT.